These T cell receptor beta chains were read from a single sample in a study of blood T cell repertoires in COVID-19. Some clones are missing from TCRdb's copy, which holds only in-frame ones; the method was immunoSEQ multiplex PCR. The sample shows some 220,000 clones, around four fifths of them seen only once. The specimen was peripheral blood. The receptors here all came from a man aged 50 or older with acute or convalescent COVID-19. CDR3s include the opening cysteine and the closing phenylalanine or tryptophan. A D gene is named only where the DNA matches it firmly. Some rows have no size entry. The others give once, few or many, or a class for an expanded clone.

TRBJ2-7	TRBD1	TRBV7-9	.	TGTGCCAGCAGCTTTGGGACAGGGTTATACGAGCAGTACTTC	CASSFGTGLYEQYF
TRBJ2-1	TRBD2	TRBV5-1	.	TGCGCCAGCAGCTTCTCCGGGACTAGCGAGATCTTC	CASSFSGTSEIF
TRBJ2-7	TRBD2	TRBV25-1	.	TGTGCCAGCAGGGGGACTAGCGGCTCCTACGAGCAGTACTTC	CASRGTSGSYEQYF
TRBJ2-7	.	TRBV25-1	.	TGTGCCAGCAGTGAATCGAACTGGTACGAGCAGTACTTC	CASSESNWYEQYF
TRBJ2-7	.	TRBV11-2	.	TGTGCCAGCAGCTTTCAACCCAGCTACGAGCAGTACTTC	CASSFQPSYEQYF
TRBJ2-7	.	TRBV6-5	once	TGTGCCAGCAGTTACTCTTACTACGGGGGCTACGAGCAGTACTTC	CASSYSYYGGYEQYF
TRBJ1-6	TRBD1	TRBV9	.	TGTGCCAGCAGCGTAACTGCTACAGGGGGCAGGCATAATTCACCCCTCCACTTT	CASSVTATGGRHNSPLHF
TRBJ2-5	TRBD1	TRBV30	.	TGTGCCTGGAGTGTTGGAAGGACAGGGAAAGAGACCCAGTACTTC	CAWSVGRTGKETQYF
TRBJ2-5	TRBD2	TRBV6-5	.	TGTGCCAGCGGGACTAGCGGGAGTGAGACCCAGTACTTC	CASGTSGSETQYF
TRBJ1-1	TRBD1	TRBV10-2	.	TGCGCCAGCAGTGACTCCGGGACAGGGAACACTGAAGCTTTCTTT	CASSDSGTGNTEAFF
TRBJ1-4	.	TRBV5-6	.	TGTGCCAGCAGCTCAGAGATGACCGACGGAGGAGGTTATGAAAAACTGTTTTTT	CASSSEMTDGGGYEKLFF
TRBJ2-1	TRBD2	TRBV10-1	.	TGCGCCAGCAGTGAGTCTGCTAGCGGGCGACGCCTGACCTCCTACAATGAGCAGTTCTTC	CASSESASGRRLTSYNEQFF
TRBJ2-2	TRBD2	TRBV13	few	TGTGCCAGCAGCGGGCGGGGGGACACCGGGGAGCTGTTTTTT	CASSGRGDTGELFF
TRBJ2-7	.	TRBV6-5	.	TGTGCCAGCAGTTGGGTCGAGCGGTTGAACGAGCAGTACTTC	CASSWVERLNEQYF
TRBJ1-2	.	TRBV30	.	TGTGCCTGGGGTCGAAACAGGGACAACTATGGCTACACCTTC	CAWGRNRDNYGYTF